Listed below are T cell receptor beta chains from one sample, sequenced in a study of T-cell memory formation after mild COVID-19. From the 5' RACE reads, TCRdb called clonotypes with MiXCR, one entry per CDR3 protein. The table lists 30,000 to 35,000 distinct CDR3 sequences, around 7.7% of them singletons, with approximately 28% in the top ten. Specimen: PBMCs or a T cell subset sorted from them (not recorded which). Source of these receptors: a man aged 18-30 years who had mild COVID-19 (a few samples of this study predate the infection). Cell type and time point are not known. Both conserved end residues are part of each CDR3. The order of the fields is D gene, J gene, clone size, V gene, CDR3 protein, CDR3 DNA. D genes are given only for firm matches. Where a row states a size, it is once, few, many or the class of an expanded clone; other rows omit it.

>-|TRBJ2-7|many|TRBV7-9
CASSSQGGVEQYF
TGTGCCAGCAGCTCCCAAGGGGGGGTCGAGCAGTACTTC
>-|TRBJ2-1|many|TRBV7-3
CASSLNYNEQFF
TGTGCCAGCAGCTTAAACTACAATGAGCAGTTCTTC
>TRBD1|TRBJ1-2|many|TRBV3-1
CASSHAVGQGGGYTF
TGTGCCAGCAGCCATGCCGTCGGACAGGGTGGTGGCTACACCTTC
>-|TRBJ1-2|few|TRBV20-1
CSAPPSAGRGYTF
TGCAGTGCCCCGCCCTCGGCCGGACGTGGCTACACCTTC
>-|TRBJ2-1|many|TRBV12-3/TRBV12-4
CASSFLGGASHNEQFF
TGTGCCAGCAGTTTTCTGGGCGGAGCTTCTCACAATGAGCAGTTCTTC
>-|TRBJ1-1|many|TRBV7-6
CASSLDASGDTEAFF
TGTGCCAGCAGCTTAGACGCCTCGGGGGACACTGAAGCTTTCTTT
>-|TRBJ2-7|many|TRBV20-1
CSARPARGDLWEQYF
TGCAGTGCTAGACCCGCAAGGGGAGACTTGTGGGAGCAGTACTTC
>-|TRBJ2-3|many|TRBV20-1
CSARTLGLEDTQYF
TGCAGTGCTAGAACTCTAGGATTAGAAGATACGCAGTATTTT
>TRBD1|TRBJ2-5|many|TRBV7-2
CASSWGDRGIETQYF
TGTGCCAGCAGCTGGGGGGACAGGGGGATTGAGACCCAGTACTTC
>TRBD1|TRBJ1-5|many|TRBV20-1
CSARGPGGLYQPQHF
TGCAGTGCTAGAGGCCCAGGGGGCCTATACCAGCCCCAGCATTTT
>-|TRBJ1-1|many|TRBV7-9
CASSFGGTTEAFF
TGTGCCAGCAGCTTTGGGGGTACCACTGAAGCTTTCTTT
>-|TRBJ1-6|many|TRBV6-6
CASSYSRGIDSPLHF
TGTGCCAGCAGTTACTCGAGAGGAATTGATTCACCCCTCCACTTT
>-|TRBJ2-5|many|TRBV20-1
CSARGRGAPAQYF
TGCAGTGCGAGGGGCAGGGGGGCCCCGGCCCAGTACTTC
>TRBD2|TRBJ2-5|few|TRBV5-1
CASSQRLAQETQYF
TGCGCCAGCAGCCAGCGACTAGCCCAAGAGACCCAGTACTTC
>TRBD2|TRBJ2-3|many|TRBV7-3
CASSLTAGGSDTQYF
TGTGCCAGCAGCTTAACGGCGGGGGGCTCAGATACGCAGTATTTT
>-|TRBJ1-2|few|TRBV20-1
CSARNGGSGAGYGYTF
TGCAGTGCTAGAAATGGGGGATCGGGGGCCGGCTATGGCTACACCTTC
>TRBD1|TRBJ1-1|many|TRBV10-3
CATAGQMNTEAFF
TGTGCCACTGCGGGACAGATGAACACTGAAGCTTTCTTT
>-|TRBJ2-5|many|TRBV5-1
CASHDTYQETQYF
TGCGCCAGCCACGATACGTACCAAGAGACCCAGTACTTC
>-|TRBJ2-1|few|TRBV7-2
CASSFRGSNSEQFF
TGTGCCAGCAGCTTTAGGGGTAGTAACAGTGAGCAGTTCTTC
>-|TRBJ1-1|-|TRBV7-6
CASSLSGNTEAFF
TGTGCCAGCAGCTTATCTGGGAACACTGAAGCTTTCTTT
>TRBD2|TRBJ2-1|few|TRBV2
CARGLAGGYNEQFF
TGTGCCAGGGGACTAGCGGGGGGGTACAATGAGCAGTTCTTC
>TRBD1|TRBJ2-3|many|TRBV24-1
CATGTGAFSTDTQYF
TGTGCCACCGGAACAGGGGCCTTTAGCACAGATACGCAGTATTTT
>TRBD2|TRBJ2-5|-|TRBV24-1
CATSDSVAGRGETQYF
TGTGCCACCAGTGATTCGGTAGCGGGGCGGGGAGAGACCCAGTACTTC
>-|TRBJ1-6|few|TRBV18
CASSQSTQSSPLHF
TGTGCCAGCTCGCAATCTACCCAATCTTCACCCCTCCACTTT
>TRBD2|TRBJ2-2|many|TRBV5-8
CASSFRGESAGELFF
TGTGCCAGCAGCTTTCGGGGGGAAAGCGCCGGGGAGCTGTTTTTT
>TRBD2|TRBJ2-1|many|TRBV4-1
CASSHGGVEFF
TGCGCCAGCAGCCATGGGGGGGTCGAGTTCTTC
>-|TRBJ1-4|many|TRBV27
CASSQVGGKLFF
TGTGCCAGCAGTCAAGTCGGGGGAAAACTGTTTTTT
>-|TRBJ1-5|many|TRBV7-2
CASSSASWGQPQHF
TGTGCCAGCAGCTCCGCCTCATGGGGCCAGCCCCAGCATTTT
>TRBD2|TRBJ2-3|many|TRBV5-4
CASSLAKRGGPGTDTQYF
TGTGCCAGCAGCTTGGCGAAGCGGGGGGGCCCTGGCACAGATACGCAGTATTTT
>-|TRBJ2-5|many|TRBV4-1
CASSLTSGVRGETQYF
TGCGCCAGCAGCCTCACATCAGGGGTTCGGGGAGAGACCCAGTACTTC
>-|TRBJ1-2|many|TRBV7-8
CASSLARADYGYTF
TGTGCCAGCAGCTTAGCCAGGGCGGACTATGGCTACACCTTC
>-|TRBJ1-1|many|TRBV7-9
CASTIVLTEAFF
TGTGCCAGCACCATCGTACTCACTGAAGCTTTCTTT
>-|TRBJ2-5|many|TRBV3-1
CASSPSGGTQETQYF
TGTGCCAGCAGCCCAAGCGGAGGGACCCAAGAGACCCAGTACTTC
>-|TRBJ1-2|many|TRBV12-3/TRBV12-4
CASSPTGQYGYTF
TGTGCCAGCAGCCCGACAGGCCAGTATGGCTACACCTTC
>-|TRBJ2-5|many|TRBV15
CATSRDQETQYF
TGTGCCACCAGCAGAGATCAGGAGACCCAGTACTTC
>-|TRBJ1-5|-|TRBV3-2
CASSQDNQPQHF
TGTGCCAGCAGCCAAGACAATCAGCCCCAGCATTTT
>TRBD1|TRBJ2-3|medium-sized|TRBV20-1
CSARGDRADTQYF
TGCAGTGCTAGAGGGGACAGGGCAGATACGCAGTATTTT
>TRBD2|TRBJ2-3|many|TRBV9
CASSHSGGTDTQYF
TGTGCCAGCAGCCACAGCGGGGGCACAGATACGCAGTATTTT
>TRBD2|TRBJ2-3|-|TRBV27
CASGQWRGADTQYF
TGTGCCAGCGGTCAGTGGCGGGGGGCAGATACGCAGTATTTT
>-|TRBJ2-3|few|TRBV6-4
CASSDSRYTDTQYF
TGTGCCAGCAGTGACTCGAGGTACACAGATACGCAGTATTTT
>-|TRBJ2-3|many|TRBV7-3
CASRSLGADTQYF
TGTGCCAGCAGGAGCCTCGGGGCGGATACGCAGTATTTT
>-|TRBJ1-1|-|TRBV19
CASSWVANTEAFF
TGTGCCAGTAGTTGGGTGGCGAACACTGAAGCTTTCTTT
>TRBD2|TRBJ2-3|many|TRBV20-1
CSAQLAGGTDTQYF
TGCAGTGCACAACTAGCGGGGGGCACAGATACGCAGTATTTT
>-|TRBJ1-3|-|TRBV18
CASSRDTGNTIYF
TGTGCCAGCTCGCGGGACACTGGAAACACCATATATTTT
>-|TRBJ2-3|-|TRBV9
CASSPVERSTDTQYF
TGTGCCAGCAGTCCCGTAGAGCGGAGCACAGATACGCAGTATTTT
>TRBD1|TRBJ2-3|many|TRBV7-8
CASSLPIPGTPGTVYTDTQYF
TGTGCCAGCAGCTTACCGATCCCCGGGACGCCCGGGACAGTCTACACAGATACGCAGTATTTT
>TRBD1|TRBJ2-1|many|TRBV29-1
CSVGTGGYNEQFF
TGCAGCGTTGGGACAGGGGGCTACAATGAGCAGTTCTTC
>TRBD2|TRBJ2-3|many|TRBV5-1
CASSGRTSGTDTQYF
TGCGCCAGCAGCGGGAGGACTAGCGGAACAGATACGCAGTATTTT
>-|TRBJ2-3|many|TRBV7-2
CASSRAEGVGDTQYF
TGTGCCAGCAGCCGAGCAGAGGGGGTTGGTGATACGCAGTATTTT
>-|TRBJ2-2|many|TRBV5-1
CASSFRGDTGELFF
TGCGCCAGCAGCTTCAGGGGGGACACCGGGGAGCTGTTTTTT
>TRBD2|TRBJ2-2|many|TRBV6-5
CASSRAGATNTGELFF
TGTGCCAGCAGTCGAGCGGGGGCCACGAACACCGGGGAGCTGTTTTTT
>-|TRBJ1-4|many|TRBV4-3
CASSQERRGERLFF
TGCGCCAGCAGCCAAGAACGAAGGGGGGAAAGACTGTTTTTT
>TRBD1|TRBJ2-3|many|TRBV20-1
CSAQGADTQYF
TGCAGTGCCCAGGGGGCAGATACGCAGTATTTT
>-|TRBJ2-1|-|TRBV10-3
CATTGSSYNEQFF
TGTGCCACCACGGGGAGCTCCTACAATGAGCAGTTCTTC
>TRBD1|TRBJ1-2|many|TRBV4-2
CASSREGTGDGYTF
TGTGCCAGCAGCCGAGAAGGGACAGGGGACGGCTACACCTTC
>-|TRBJ2-3|many|TRBV5-1
CASSLGADTQYF
TGCGCCAGCAGCTTGGGGGCAGATACGCAGTATTTT